Here is one T cell receptor (beta chain) with its context. The antigen is not known. The data are from a study of T cells after yellow fever vaccination. Findings and caveats of the study: Booster samples showed a return of most primary-vaccination clones (under 98% CD4, about 87% CD8). A minor fraction of clonotypes spanned both CD4 and CD8 compartments. High-abundance clonotypes from the bulk population could contaminate FACS-sorted repertoires.

The study made its TCR cDNA through 5'RACE template switching. That step introduced a universal primer site along with UMIs. MiXCR was run by TCRdb on the 5' RACE reads, yielding one entry per CDR3 protein. Of a few hundred thousand distinct CDR3 sequences in the sample, 8.1% were seen once. The germline CDR1 and CDR2 sequences are LNHNV and YYDKDF (reference sequence). Trimming stripped 6 bases from V and 4 bases from J, with 16 bases between. The CDR3 loop spans 14 amino acids. Sequencing used PBMCs, obtained about 49 days after the first yellow fever vaccination. The sequence was collected from a man aged 18-30 years who received the YFV17D yellow fever vaccine. V usage is TRBV15 and J usage is TRBJ2-7; D is unclear. The CDR3 loop is CATSSEALGYEQYF. CDR3 DNA: TGTGCCACCAGTTCAGAGGCCCTTGGGTACGAGCAGTACTTC.